Shown below are 9 T cell receptor beta chains from a single sample sequenced in a study of cytomegalovirus exposure and HLA in healthy donors. PCR primers comprised 60 Vbeta and 13 Jbeta primers. Data came from immunoSEQ multiplex PCR; TCRdb stores just in-frame clones and leaves some out. The table shows about 140,000 clones, with about 80% occurring only once. The sequencing sample was made of PBMCs. The receptors here all came from a man aged 18 to 30 in good health and CMV-seronegative.

This clone came up a few times. V gene TRBV4-1 combines with J gene TRBJ1-5; 8 nucleotides agree with TRBD1. CDR3 size: 15 residues. J lost 6 bases, V lost 3 bases, and 7 bases had no gene match. Germline assignment: CDR1 MGHRA and CDR2 YSYEKL. CDR3 DNA: TGCGCCAGCAGCCAGAGGACAGGGAAAGGTCAGCCCCAGCATTTT. Its protein product is CASSQRTGKGQPQHF.

The genes are TRBV19 and TRBJ2-7; D gene ambiguous. Germline values: CDR1 LNHDA, CDR2 SQIVND (reference sequence). V shed 5 bases and J shed 4 bases, with 12 bases lying between them. This CDR3 contains 13 residues. In DNA, the CDR3 is TGTGCCAGTAGTTCGCAGGTTTGGTACGAGCAGTACTTC. It codes for CASSSQVWYEQYF. The full variable domain, completed using reference TRBV19 and TRBJ2-7, is DGGITQSPKYLFRKEGQNVTLSCEQNLNHDAMYWYRQDPGQGLRLIYYSQIVNDFQKGDIAEGYSVSREKKESFPLTVTSAQKNPTAFYLCASSSQVWYEQYFGPGTRLTVT.

Here the CDR3 reads CASRTRDRGNEQYF. DNA of the CDR3: TGTGCCAGCAGAACTCGGGACAGGGGCAACGAGCAGTACTTC. This chain joins TRBV6-6 and TRBJ2-7; 10 bases are shared with TRBD1. This CDR3 has 14 residues. With V trimmed by 6 bases and J by 5 bases, 7 bases remained unmatched. Per the germline V gene, CDR1 is MNHNY and CDR2 is SVGAGI (reference sequence).

The rearrangement uses TRBV6-6 and TRBJ2-5; TRBD2 matches 11 bases. The J call may be incorrect, as the DNA end agrees better with TRBJ2-7. Per the germline V gene, CDR1 is MNHNY and CDR2 is SVGAGI (reference sequence). The CDR3 runs 15 residues. DNA for the CDR3: TGTGCCAGCAGTAAAACCGGGACTAGCGGCTACGAGCAGTACTTC. Amino acid sequence: CASSKTGTSGYEQYF.

The rearrangement joins TRBV30 to TRBJ2-7; 8 nucleotides align to TRBD2. CDR1 is GTSNPN, CDR2 SVGIG, per germline (reference sequence). The CDR3 is 13 residues long. J gave up 1 base and V 7 bases, and 6 bases lay outside the gene matches. The chain's CDR3 is CASRGGGSYEQYF. CDR3 coding DNA: TGTGCCTCAAGGGGCGGGGGGTCCTACGAGCAGTACTTC.

The rearrangement joins TRBV7-9 to TRBJ2-3, with 10 positions matching TRBD2. Trimming at V came to 6 bases and at J to 6 bases, leaving 6 bases not matched to a gene. This CDR3 spans 14 amino acids. CDR1 and CDR2 (germline): SEHNR, FQNEAQ (reference sequence). CDR3 nucleotides: TGTGCCAGCAGTGGACTAGCGGTTATGGATACGCAGTATTTT. The encoded protein is CASSGLAVMDTQYF.

The V call is TRBV11-2, the J call TRBJ2-7, with D unclear. Per germline, CDR1 SGHAT and CDR2 FQNNGV. The V and J ends lost 4 bases and 0 bases respectively, with 4 bases between them. The CDR3 runs 12 residues. CDR3 in amino acids: CASSSLSYEQYF. CDR3 sequence (DNA): TGTGCCAGCAGCTCCCTCTCCTACGAGCAGTACTTC. Together with reference TRBV11-2 and TRBJ2-7, the CDR3 gives the full variable domain: EAGVAQSPRYKIIEKRQSVAFWCNPISGHATLYWYQQILGQGPKLLIQFQNNGVVDDSQLPKDRFSAERLKGVDSTLKIQPAKLEDSAVYLCASSSLSYEQYFGPGTRLTVT.

The J gene is TRBJ2-7, the V gene TRBV7-9; D is unresolved. V was pared by 1 base and J by 2 bases, with 3 bases between. Germline V gene sequence: CDR1 SEHNR, CDR2 FQNEAQ (reference sequence). The CDR3 loop spans 12 amino acids. DNA for the CDR3: TGTGCCAGCAGCTTAGACACCTACGAGCAGTACTTC. It codes for CASSLDTYEQYF.

The CDR3 sequence: CASSSRGYNTDTQYF. CDR3 DNA: TGTGCCAGCAGCTCAAGGGGGTACAACACAGATACGCAGTATTTT. The chain carries TRBV7-2 and TRBJ2-3; perhaps TRBD1 as D (6 bases). Germline V gene data show CDR1 as SGHTA and CDR2 as FQGNSA. V was shortened by 4 bases and J by 2 bases, with 13 bases between the two germline ends. The CDR3 length is 15 residues.